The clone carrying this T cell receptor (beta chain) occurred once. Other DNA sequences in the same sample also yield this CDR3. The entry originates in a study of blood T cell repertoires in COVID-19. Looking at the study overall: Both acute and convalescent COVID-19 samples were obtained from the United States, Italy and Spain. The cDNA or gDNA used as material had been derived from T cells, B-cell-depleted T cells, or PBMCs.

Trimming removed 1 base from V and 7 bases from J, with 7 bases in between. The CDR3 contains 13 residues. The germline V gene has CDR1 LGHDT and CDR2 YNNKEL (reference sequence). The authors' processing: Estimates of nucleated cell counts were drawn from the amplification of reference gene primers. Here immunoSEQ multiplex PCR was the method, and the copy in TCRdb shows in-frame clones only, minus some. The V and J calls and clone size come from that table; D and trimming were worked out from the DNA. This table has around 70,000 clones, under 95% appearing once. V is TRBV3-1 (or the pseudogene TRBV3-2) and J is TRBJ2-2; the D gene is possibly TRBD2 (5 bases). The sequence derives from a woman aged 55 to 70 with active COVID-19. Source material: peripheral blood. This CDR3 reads CASSQARGGELFF. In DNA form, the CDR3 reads TGTGCCAGCAGCCAAGCTCGGGGCGGGGAGCTGTTTTTT.